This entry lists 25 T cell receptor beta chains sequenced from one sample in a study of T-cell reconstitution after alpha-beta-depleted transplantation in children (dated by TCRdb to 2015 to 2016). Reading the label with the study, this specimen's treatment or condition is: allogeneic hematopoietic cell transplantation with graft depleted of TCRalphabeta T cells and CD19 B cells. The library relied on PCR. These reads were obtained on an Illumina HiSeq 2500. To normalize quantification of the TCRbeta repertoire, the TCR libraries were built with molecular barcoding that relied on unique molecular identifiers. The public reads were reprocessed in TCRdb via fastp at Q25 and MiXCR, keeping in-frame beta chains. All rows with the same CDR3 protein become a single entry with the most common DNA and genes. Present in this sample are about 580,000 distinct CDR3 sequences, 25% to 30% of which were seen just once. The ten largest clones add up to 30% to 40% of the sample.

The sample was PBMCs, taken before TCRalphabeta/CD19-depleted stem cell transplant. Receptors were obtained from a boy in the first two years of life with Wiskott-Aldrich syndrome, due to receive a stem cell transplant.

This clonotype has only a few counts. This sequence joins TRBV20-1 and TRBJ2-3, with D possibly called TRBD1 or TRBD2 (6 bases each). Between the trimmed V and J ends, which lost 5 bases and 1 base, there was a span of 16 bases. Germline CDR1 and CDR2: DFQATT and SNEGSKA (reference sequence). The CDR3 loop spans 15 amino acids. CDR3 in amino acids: CSAAQGGAGTDTQYF. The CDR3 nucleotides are TGCAGTGCTGCACAGGGAGGAGCTGGCACAGATACGCAGTATTTT.

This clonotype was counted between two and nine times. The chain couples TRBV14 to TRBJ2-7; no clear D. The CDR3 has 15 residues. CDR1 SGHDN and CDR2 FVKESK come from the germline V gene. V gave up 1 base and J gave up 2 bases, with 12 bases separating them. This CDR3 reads CASSQVGLSAYEQYF. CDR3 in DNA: TGTGCCAGCAGCCAAGTTGGCCTGTCCGCCTACGAGCAGTACTTC.

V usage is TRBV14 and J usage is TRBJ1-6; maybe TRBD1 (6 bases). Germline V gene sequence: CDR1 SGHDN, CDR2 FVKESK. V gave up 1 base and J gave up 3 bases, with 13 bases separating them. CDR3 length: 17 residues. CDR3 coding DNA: TGTGCCAGCAGCCAAGGCAGGGGTCGCCTCTATAATTCACCCCTCCACTTT. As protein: CASSQGRGRLYNSPLHF.

CDR3 residues: CASSPRERGNEQFF. As DNA, the CDR3 is TGTGCCAGCTCACCACGCGAAAGGGGCAATGAGCAGTTCTTC. The chain employs TRBV18 and TRBJ2-1; D might be TRBD1 (5 bases). Deletions cut 1 base from V and 6 bases from J, with 10 bases between. Germline lookup yields CDR1 KGHSH and CDR2 LQKENI. CDR3 length: 14 residues.

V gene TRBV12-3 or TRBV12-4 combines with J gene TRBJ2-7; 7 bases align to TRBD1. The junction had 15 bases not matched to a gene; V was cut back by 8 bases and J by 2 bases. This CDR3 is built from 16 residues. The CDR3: CASPRPRPGQPYEQYF. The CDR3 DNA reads TGTGCCAGCCCTCGTCCTCGGCCGGGACAGCCCTACGAGCAGTACTTC.

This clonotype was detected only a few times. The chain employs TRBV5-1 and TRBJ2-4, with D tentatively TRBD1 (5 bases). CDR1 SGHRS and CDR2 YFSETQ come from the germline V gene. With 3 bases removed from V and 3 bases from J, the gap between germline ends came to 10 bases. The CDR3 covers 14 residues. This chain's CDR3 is CASSSGMVKNIQYF. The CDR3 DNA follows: TGCGCCAGCAGCTCAGGGATGGTCAAAAACATTCAGTACTTC.

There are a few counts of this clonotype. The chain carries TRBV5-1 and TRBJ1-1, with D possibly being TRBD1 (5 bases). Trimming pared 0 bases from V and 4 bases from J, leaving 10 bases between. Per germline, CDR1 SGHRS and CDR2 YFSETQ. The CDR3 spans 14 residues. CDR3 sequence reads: CASSLVQAPTEAFF. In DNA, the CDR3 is TGCGCCAGCAGCTTGGTACAGGCTCCCACTGAAGCTTTCTTT. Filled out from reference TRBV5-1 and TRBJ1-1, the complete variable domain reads KAGVTQTPRYLIKTRGQQVTLSCSPISGHRSVSWYQQTPGQGLQFLFEYFSETQRNKGNFPGRFSGRQFSNSRSEMNVSTLELGDSALYLCASSLVQAPTEAFFGQGTRLTVV.

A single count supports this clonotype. CDR3: CATSDPHRDPGELFF. As DNA, the CDR3 is TGTGCCACCAGTGATCCCCACAGGGACCCCGGGGAGCTGTTTTTT. The genes are TRBV24-1 and TRBJ2-2, with a possible D match to TRBD1 (6 bases). Trimming stripped 3 bases from V and 6 bases from J, with 13 bases between. The CDR3 covers 15 residues. The germline CDR1 and CDR2 sequences are KGHDR and SFDVKD.

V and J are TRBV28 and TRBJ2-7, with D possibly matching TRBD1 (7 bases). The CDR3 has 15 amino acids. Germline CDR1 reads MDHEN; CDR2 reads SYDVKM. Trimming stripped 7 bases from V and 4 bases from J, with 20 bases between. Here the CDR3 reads CASTPTGTGTYEQYF. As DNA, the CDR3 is TGTGCCAGCACCCCGACAGGGACTGGCACTTACGAGCAGTACTTC.

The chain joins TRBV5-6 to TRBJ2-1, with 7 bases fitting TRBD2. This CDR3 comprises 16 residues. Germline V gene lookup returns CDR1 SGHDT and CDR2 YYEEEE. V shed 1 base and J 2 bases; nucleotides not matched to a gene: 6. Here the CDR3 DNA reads TGTGCCAGCAGCTTGTACGGCGGGAGAGCCTACAATGAGCAGTTCTTC. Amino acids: CASSLYGGRAYNEQFF.

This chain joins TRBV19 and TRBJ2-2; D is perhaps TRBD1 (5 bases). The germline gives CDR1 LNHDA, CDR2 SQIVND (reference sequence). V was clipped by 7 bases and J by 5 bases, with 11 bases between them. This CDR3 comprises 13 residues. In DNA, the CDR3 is TGTGCCAGTAACACCGACAGAACCGGGGAGCTGTTTTTT. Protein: CASNTDRTGELFF.

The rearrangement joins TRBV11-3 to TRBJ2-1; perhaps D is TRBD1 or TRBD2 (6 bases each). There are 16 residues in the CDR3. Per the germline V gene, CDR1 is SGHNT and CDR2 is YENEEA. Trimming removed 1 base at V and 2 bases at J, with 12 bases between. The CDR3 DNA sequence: TGTGCCAGCAGCTTAGGAGTGGGGGGCCCCTACAATGAGCAGTTCTTC. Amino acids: CASSLGVGGPYNEQFF.

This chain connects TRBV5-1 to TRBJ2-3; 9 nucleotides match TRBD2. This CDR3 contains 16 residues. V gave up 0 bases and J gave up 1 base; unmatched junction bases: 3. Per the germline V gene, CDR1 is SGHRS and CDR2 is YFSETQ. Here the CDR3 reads CASSLAVAGGTDTQYF. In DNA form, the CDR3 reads TGCGCCAGCAGCTTGGCGGTAGCGGGGGGCACAGATACGCAGTATTTT.

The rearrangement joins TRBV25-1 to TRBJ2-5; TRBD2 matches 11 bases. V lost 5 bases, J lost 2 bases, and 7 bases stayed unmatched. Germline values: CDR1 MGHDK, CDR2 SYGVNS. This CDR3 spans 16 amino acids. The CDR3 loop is CASSQGRLAGQETQYF. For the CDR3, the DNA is TGTGCCAGCAGTCAAGGGAGACTAGCGGGACAAGAGACCCAGTACTTC. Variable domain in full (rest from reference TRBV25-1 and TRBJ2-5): EADIYQTPRYLVIGTGKKITLECSQTMGHDKMYWYQQDPGMELHLIHYSYGVNSTEKGDLSSESTVSRIRTEHFPLTLESARPSHTSQYLCASSQGRLAGQETQYFGPGTRLLVL.

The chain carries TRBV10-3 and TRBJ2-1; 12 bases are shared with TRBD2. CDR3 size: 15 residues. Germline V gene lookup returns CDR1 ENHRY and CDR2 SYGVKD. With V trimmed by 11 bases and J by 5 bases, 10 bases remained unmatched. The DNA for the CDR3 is TGTGCCGCCAGGACTAGCGGGAATGTTAACAATGAGCAGTTCTTC. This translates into CAARTSGNVNNEQFF.

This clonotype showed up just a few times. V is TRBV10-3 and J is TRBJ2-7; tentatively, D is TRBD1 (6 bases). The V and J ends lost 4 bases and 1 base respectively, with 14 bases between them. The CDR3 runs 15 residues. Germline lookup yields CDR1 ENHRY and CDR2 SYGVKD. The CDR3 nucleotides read TGTGCCATCAGTGTATCTGGGGGCCTTTCCTACGAGCAGTACTTC. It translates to CAISVSGGLSYEQYF.

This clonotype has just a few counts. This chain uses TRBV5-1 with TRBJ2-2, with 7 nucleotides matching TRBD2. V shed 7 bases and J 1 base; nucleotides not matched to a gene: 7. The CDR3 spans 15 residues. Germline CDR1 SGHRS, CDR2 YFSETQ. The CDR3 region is CASAIERENTGELFF. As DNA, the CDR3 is TGCGCCAGCGCCATAGAGCGGGAGAACACCGGGGAGCTGTTTTTT.

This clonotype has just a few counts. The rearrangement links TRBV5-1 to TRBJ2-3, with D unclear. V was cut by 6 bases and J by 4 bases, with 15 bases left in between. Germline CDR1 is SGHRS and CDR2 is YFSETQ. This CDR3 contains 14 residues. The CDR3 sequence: CASMLERMADTQYF. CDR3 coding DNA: TGCGCCAGCATGCTGGAGAGGATGGCAGATACGCAGTATTTT.

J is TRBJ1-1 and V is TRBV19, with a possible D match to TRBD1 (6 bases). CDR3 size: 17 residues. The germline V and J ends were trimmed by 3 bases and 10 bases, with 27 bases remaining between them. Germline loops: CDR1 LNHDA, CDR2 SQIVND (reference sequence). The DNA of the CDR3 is TGTGCCAGTAGTATCCACCTTACCGGGACACCGAACGGTGGAGCTTTCTTT. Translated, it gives CASSIHLTGTPNGGAFF.

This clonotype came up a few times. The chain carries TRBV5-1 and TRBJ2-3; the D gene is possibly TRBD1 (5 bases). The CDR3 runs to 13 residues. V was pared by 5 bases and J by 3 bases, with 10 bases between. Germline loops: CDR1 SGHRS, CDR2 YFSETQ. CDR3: CASRGRRTDTQYF. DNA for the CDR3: TGCGCCAGCAGGGGGCGACGGACAGATACGCAGTATTTT.

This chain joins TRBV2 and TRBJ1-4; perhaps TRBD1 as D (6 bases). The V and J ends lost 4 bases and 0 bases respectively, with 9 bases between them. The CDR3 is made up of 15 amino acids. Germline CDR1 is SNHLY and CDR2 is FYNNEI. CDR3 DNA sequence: TGTGCCAGCAGTGTTAAGGGGGCAACTAATGAAAAACTGTTTTTT. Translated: CASSVKGATNEKLFF.

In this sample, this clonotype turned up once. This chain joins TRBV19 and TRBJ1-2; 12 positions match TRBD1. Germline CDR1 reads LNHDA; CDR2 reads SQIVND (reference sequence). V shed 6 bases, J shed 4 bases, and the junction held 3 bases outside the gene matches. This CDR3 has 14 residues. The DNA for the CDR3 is TGTGCCAGTAGCGGGACAGGGGGCAGCTATGGCTACACCTTC. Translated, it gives CASSGTGGSYGYTF.

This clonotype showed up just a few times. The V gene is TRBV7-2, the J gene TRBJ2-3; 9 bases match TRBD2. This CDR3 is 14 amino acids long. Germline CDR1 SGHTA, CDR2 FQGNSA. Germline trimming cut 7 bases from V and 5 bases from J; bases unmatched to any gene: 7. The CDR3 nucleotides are TGTGCCAGCAAGAAGGGACTAGCTAAAGATACGCAGTATTTT. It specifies CASKKGLAKDTQYF. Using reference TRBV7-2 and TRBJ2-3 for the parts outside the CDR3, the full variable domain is GAGVSQSPSNKVTEKGKDVELRCDPISGHTALYWYRQSLGQGLEFLIYFQGNSAPDKSGLPSDRFSAERTGGSVSTLTIQRTQQEDSAVYLCASKKGLAKDTQYFGPGTRLTVL.

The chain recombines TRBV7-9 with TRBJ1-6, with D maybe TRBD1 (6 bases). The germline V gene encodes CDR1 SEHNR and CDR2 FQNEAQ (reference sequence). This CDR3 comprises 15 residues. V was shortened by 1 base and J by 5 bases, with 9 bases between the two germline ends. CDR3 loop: CASSLDGQHNSPLHF. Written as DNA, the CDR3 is TGTGCCAGCAGCTTAGACGGACAGCATAATTCACCCCTCCACTTT.

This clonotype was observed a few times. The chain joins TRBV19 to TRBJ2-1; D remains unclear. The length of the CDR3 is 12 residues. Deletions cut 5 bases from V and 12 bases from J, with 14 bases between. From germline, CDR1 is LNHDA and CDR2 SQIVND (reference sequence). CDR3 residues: CASSDSRRRQFF. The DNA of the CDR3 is TGTGCCAGTAGTGACTCCCGGCGACGGCAGTTCTTC.